The present T cell receptor beta chain was sequenced within a study of spatial heterogeneity in lung cancer. Whole-study context: Available follow-up PBMC samples were sequenced, at a median of approximately 2 years post-resection. Alpha-chain sequences were detected in numbers that were consistently lower than beta-chain sequences.

This CDR3 region has 11 residues. V lost 0 bases and J lost 6, with 2 bases in between. Points from the study as a whole: The study found ubiquitous expanded tumor TCRs in blood more at resection than follow-up.

TCRdb independently ran MiXCR on the 5' RACE reads; one entry per CDR3 protein. The top ten hold 32% of the sample, which has 45,000 to 50,000 distinct CDR3 sequences, 12% seen once. This clonotype has ten or more counts. Its cognate antigen is unknown. Time point meaning: blood at routine non-recurrence follow-up after resection. Whole RNA, which was extracted from tumor, nontumor lung tissue or frozen PBMC, was sequenced without any cell sorting. The chain links TRBV12-3 or TRBV12-4 to TRBJ1-2; D unclear. The source was PBMCs, collected at follow-up. The TCR comes from a male donor with early-stage non-small cell lung cancer. This CDR3 reads CASSLADGYTF. CDR3 nucleotide sequence: TGTGCCAGCAGTTTAGCGGATGGCTACACCTTC.